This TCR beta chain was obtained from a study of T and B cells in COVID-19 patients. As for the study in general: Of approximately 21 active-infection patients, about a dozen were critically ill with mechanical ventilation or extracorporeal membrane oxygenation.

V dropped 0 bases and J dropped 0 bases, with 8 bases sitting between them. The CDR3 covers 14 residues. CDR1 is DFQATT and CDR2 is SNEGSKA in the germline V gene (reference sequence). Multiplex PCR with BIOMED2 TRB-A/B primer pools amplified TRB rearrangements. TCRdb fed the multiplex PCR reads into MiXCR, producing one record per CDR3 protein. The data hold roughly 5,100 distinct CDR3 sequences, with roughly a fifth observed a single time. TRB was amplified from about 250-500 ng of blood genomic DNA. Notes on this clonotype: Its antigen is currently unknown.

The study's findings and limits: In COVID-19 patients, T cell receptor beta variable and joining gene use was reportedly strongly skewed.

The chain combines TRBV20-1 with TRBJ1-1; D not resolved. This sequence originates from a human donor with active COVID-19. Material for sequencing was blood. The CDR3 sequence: CSAREPTMNTEAFF. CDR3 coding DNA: TGCAGTGCTAGAGAACCCACCATGAACACTGAAGCTTTCTTT.